A single sample is the source of the 32 T cell receptor beta chains below, sequenced in a study of vaccination effects on CD4 cells after COVID-19. No antigens are known for them. Data came from immunoSEQ multiplex PCR; TCRdb stores just in-frame clones and leaves some out. Found here are tens of thousands of clones, about two thirds of them singletons; the top ten hold roughly 25%. An approximately 10-day culture period preceded the isolation of CD4+ T cells. Sequenced here: CD4+ T cells from PBMCs cultured without peptide, sampled before COVID-19 vaccination. The receptors were gathered from a human donor who had a prior SARS-CoV-2 infection.

The CDR3 nucleotides are TGTGCCAGTAGTATTGGGTTATCCACCGGGGAGCTGTTTTTT. This sequence encodes CASSIGLSTGELFF. V is TRBV19 and J is TRBJ2-2; D gene unclear. The germline CDR1 and CDR2 sequences are LNHDA and SQIVND (reference sequence). This CDR3 region has 14 residues. Trimming took off 3 bases at V and 4 bases at J, with 9 bases between the two ends.

V usage is TRBV7-6 and J usage is TRBJ1-1; D remains unclear. V lost 5 bases and J lost 7, with 8 bases in between. The CDR3 is 11 residues long. The germline V gene has CDR1 SGHVS and CDR2 FNYEAQ. The CDR3 DNA reads as TGTGCCAGCAGCCTGAGCAGTGAAGCTTTCTTT. Amino acids: CASSLSSEAFF.

The chain couples TRBV11-3 to TRBJ2-7; 9 nucleotides agree with TRBD2. Trimming at V came to 1 base and at J to 3 bases, leaving 4 bases not matched to a gene. CDR3 length equals 15 residues. From germline, CDR1 is SGHNT and CDR2 YENEEA. CDR3 coding DNA: TGTGCCAGCAGCTTAGGTCTAGCGGGGTTCTACGAGCAGTACTTC. Translation: CASSLGLAGFYEQYF.

The J gene is TRBJ2-3, the V gene TRBV30; TRBD2 agrees at 7 bases. V lost 0 bases to trimming and J lost 3 bases; unmatched junction nucleotides: 9. The germline V gene encodes CDR1 GTSNPN and CDR2 SVGIG (reference sequence). The CDR3 contains 16 residues. CDR3 sequence: CAWSVYSGGSTDTQYF. DNA of the CDR3: TGTGCCTGGAGTGTATACTCGGGGGGATCGACAGATACGCAGTATTTT. The whole variable domain, remainder taken from reference TRBV30 and TRBJ2-3, is SQTIHQWPATLVQPVGSPLSLECTVEGTSNPNLYWYRQAAGRGLQLLFYSVGIGQISSEVPQNLSASRPQDRQFILSSKKLLLSDSGFYLCAWSVYSGGSTDTQYFGPGTRLTVL.

This clone has only a few counts. V is TRBV27 and J is TRBJ2-1; TRBD1 matches 10 bases. Germline V CDR1 and CDR2: MNHEY, SMNVEV (reference sequence). This CDR3 comprises 17 residues. The V and J ends lost 4 bases and 1 base, in that order; junction bases with no gene match: 7. CDR3 coding DNA: TGTGCCAGCAGTTGGGCAACGGGACAGGGGTCCTACAATGAGCAGTTCTTC. Its protein is CASSWATGQGSYNEQFF.

The chain joins TRBV3-1 (or the pseudogene TRBV3-2) to TRBJ1-6; 8 nucleotides match TRBD1. The CDR3 consists of 15 residues. CDR1 LGHDT and CDR2 YNNKEL come from the germline V gene (reference sequence). J gave up 11 bases and V 4 bases, and 10 bases lay outside the gene matches. The CDR3: CASSRYGTGTAPLHF. CDR3 bases: TGTGCCAGCAGCCGCTACGGGACAGGAACGGCACCCCTCCACTTT.

This sequence joins TRBV7-8 and TRBJ2-1; 7 nucleotides match TRBD2. Germline V gives CDR1 SGHVS, CDR2 FQNEAQ. V lost 5 bases to trimming and J lost 5 bases; unmatched junction nucleotides: 12. CDR3 length: 16 amino acids. The CDR3 DNA sequence: TGTGCCAGCAGCCGGGGGGACGCCTACCTGAACAATGAGCAGTTCTTC. As protein: CASSRGDAYLNNEQFF.

V gene TRBV27 combines with J gene TRBJ1-5, with no clear D. The CDR3 sequence is 13 residues long. The germline V and J ends were trimmed by 2 bases and 7 bases, with 9 bases remaining between them. Germline V gene lookup returns CDR1 MNHEY and CDR2 SMNVEV (reference sequence). DNA for the CDR3: TGTGCCAGCAGTTTACGGCCGGGACAGCCCCAGCATTTT. Encoded protein: CASSLRPGQPQHF.

The chain has TRBV2 and TRBJ1-1; 10 bases agree with TRBD1. The germline CDR1 and CDR2 sequences are SNHLY and FYNNEI. Trimming removed 7 bases from V and 5 bases from J; junction bases left unmatched: 4. The CDR3 runs 13 residues. CDR3 sequence: CASIRDRGTEAFF. The CDR3 DNA follows: TGTGCCAGCATAAGGGACAGGGGTACTGAAGCTTTCTTT. Looking up the rest from reference TRBV2 and TRBJ1-1 gives the full variable domain: EPEVTQTPSHQVTQMGQEVILRCVPISNHLYFYWYRQILGQKVEFLVSFYNNEISEKSEIFDDQFSVERPDGSNFTLKIRSTKLEDSAMYFCASIRDRGTEAFFGQGTRLTVV.

This chain joins TRBV4-1 and TRBJ2-1, with TRBD2 matching 8 bases. Germline loops: CDR1 MGHRA, CDR2 YSYEKL. Germline trimming cut 1 base from V and 4 bases from J; bases unmatched to any gene: 6. The CDR3 has 16 amino acids. CDR3 amino acids: CASSQGGLAGYNEQFF. The CDR3 nucleotides are TGCGCCAGCAGCCAAGGAGGCCTAGCGGGTTACAATGAGCAGTTCTTC.

The chain couples TRBV5-1 to TRBJ1-1; D may be TRBD1 (6 bases). The ends were cut back, 2 bases at V and 1 base at J, with 9 bases in the middle. Germline V gives CDR1 SGHRS, CDR2 YFSETQ. This CDR3 has 14 amino acids. As DNA, the CDR3 is TGCGCCAGCAGCTTTGAGGGACAGAACACTGAAGCTTTCTTT. Its protein is CASSFEGQNTEAFF.

This chain connects TRBV18 to TRBJ2-5, with 9 bases that match TRBD2. V trimming: 0 bases; J trimming: 10 bases; junction bases outside the gene matches: 12. The germline CDR1 and CDR2 sequences are KGHSH and LQKENI. The CDR3 runs to 16 residues. CDR3 coding DNA: TGTGCCAGCTCACCACCGGACGTAGCGGGAGATGGAATCCAGTACTTC. This sequence encodes CASSPPDVAGDGIQYF. Complete variable domain (other parts from reference TRBV18 and TRBJ2-5): NAGVMQNPRHLVRRRGQEARLRCSPMKGHSHVYWYRQLPEEGLKFMVYLQKENIIDESGMPKERFSAEFPKEGPSILRIQQVVRGDSAAYFCASSPPDVAGDGIQYFGPGTRLLVL.

There are many counts of this clone. The rearrangement uses TRBV27 and TRBJ1-4; maybe TRBD1 (6 bases). The CDR3 totals 14 residues. V was clipped by 7 bases and J by 0 bases, with 9 bases between them. Germline V gene sequence: CDR1 MNHEY, CDR2 SMNVEV (reference sequence). The CDR3 region is CASTGHSTNEKLFF. CDR3 nucleotides: TGTGCCAGCACGGGACATTCAACTAATGAAAAACTGTTTTTT.

This chain joins TRBV5-1 and TRBJ2-3; D is undetermined. Germline loops: CDR1 SGHRS, CDR2 YFSETQ. This CDR3 contains 15 residues. Trimming shortened V by 0 bases and J by 4 bases, and 12 bases separated the two germline ends. CDR3 nucleotides: TGCGCCAGCAGCTTGGTTCTTACCTCCCCAGATACGCAGTATTTT. This sequence encodes CASSLVLTSPDTQYF.

The chain carries TRBV18 and TRBJ1-5; D unclear. The germline V gene encodes CDR1 KGHSH and CDR2 LQKENI. Trimming removed 2 bases from V and 0 bases from J, with 5 bases in between. The CDR3 extends over 14 amino acids. The CDR3 coding sequence is TGTGCCAGCTCACCAGTGGATAGCAATCAGCCCCAGCATTTT. Translation gives CASSPVDSNQPQHF.

The V gene is TRBV7-9, the J gene TRBJ2-7; the match to TRBD2 covers 8 bases. The germline V gene encodes CDR1 SEHNR and CDR2 FQNEAQ (reference sequence). Losses at the gene ends were 4 bases for V and 5 bases for J; bases not matched to a gene: 7. This CDR3 region has 14 residues. CDR3 amino acids: CASSSPGLVHEQYF. The CDR3 DNA reads TGTGCCAGCAGCTCACCGGGACTAGTTCACGAGCAGTACTTC. Full variable domain (rest looked up from reference TRBV7-9 and TRBJ2-7): DTGVSQNPRHKITKRGQNVTFRCDPISEHNRLYWYRQTLGQGPEFLTYFQNEAQLEKSRLLSDRFSAERPKGSFSTLEIQRTEQGDSAMYLCASSSPGLVHEQYFGPGTRLTVT.

This clone was recorded once. The rearrangement uses TRBV4-3 and TRBJ2-3; tentatively, D is TRBD1 (5 bases). Trimming took off 0 bases at V and 2 bases at J, with 12 bases between the two ends. The CDR3 contains 16 residues. Germline CDR1 and CDR2: LGHNA and YSLEER. CDR3 in amino acids: CASSQDWGPVTDTQYF. CDR3 in DNA: TGCGCCAGCAGCCAAGATTGGGGCCCTGTCACAGATACGCAGTATTTT.

The rearrangement uses TRBV5-1 and TRBJ2-7; D remains ambiguous. The CDR3 runs to 14 residues. The V end was cut by 4 bases, the J end by 5 bases, with 16 bases between. CDR1 is SGHRS and CDR2 is YFSETQ in the germline V gene. The CDR3 loop reads CASSGADPTHEQYF. As DNA, the CDR3 is TGCGCCAGCAGCGGTGCAGACCCCACCCACGAGCAGTACTTC.

The chain recombines TRBV2 with TRBJ2-1; TRBD1 matches at 9 bases. This CDR3 is 18 amino acids long. CDR1 and CDR2 from the germline V gene are SNHLY and FYNNEI. Unmatched junction bases numbered 17, after V lost 5 bases and J lost 6 bases. The CDR3 DNA sequence: TGTGCCAGCAGTTATGGGACAGGGAGTCCGGATACTGGCAATGAGCAGTTCTTC. It specifies CASSYGTGSPDTGNEQFF.

This sequence joins TRBV4-1 and TRBJ2-1; 10 bases agree with TRBD2. Germline V gives CDR1 MGHRA, CDR2 YSYEKL. V was pared by 4 bases and J by 9 bases, with 21 bases of the junction left unmatched. The CDR3 runs to 19 residues. CDR3 sequence: CASSPSPLSKREGNGEQFF. Written as DNA, the CDR3 is TGCGCCAGCAGCCCCTCTCCTCTAAGTAAGCGGGAGGGCAATGGTGAGCAGTTCTTC.

This clone was picked up a small number of times. The rearrangement links TRBV7-3 to TRBJ2-1, with 14 bases lining up with TRBD2. V shed 5 bases and J 7 bases; nucleotides not matched to a gene: 4. Germline CDR1 and CDR2: SGHTA and FQGTGA. This CDR3 has 15 residues. DNA of the CDR3: TGTGCCAGCAGCCCGACTAGCGGGAGGGGGAATGAGCAGTTCTTC. It encodes CASSPTSGRGNEQFF. Using reference TRBV7-3 and TRBJ2-1 for the parts outside the CDR3, the full variable domain is GAGVSQTPSNKVTEKGKYVELRCDPISGHTALYWYRQSLGQGPEFLIYFQGTGAADDSGLPNDRFFAVRPEGSVSTLKIQRTERGDSAVYLCASSPTSGRGNEQFFGPGTRLTVL.

The rearrangement links TRBV5-1 to TRBJ1-1; D is unresolved. V lost 4 bases to trimming and J lost 8 bases, with 15 bases between them. Germline V gene sequence: CDR1 SGHRS, CDR2 YFSETQ. This CDR3 is 13 amino acids long. The CDR3, as DNA: TGCGCCAGCAGCGTCCGGATTCTGGGGGAAGCTTTCTTT. Translated: CASSVRILGEAFF.

The chain recombines TRBV30 with TRBJ1-5; D is undetermined. The CDR3 loop spans 13 amino acids. From germline, CDR1 is GTSNPN and CDR2 SVGIG (reference sequence). Trimming shortened V by 0 bases and J by 5 bases, and 8 bases separated the two germline ends. CDR3 sequence reads: CAWSVQGYQPQHF. In DNA form, the CDR3 reads TGTGCCTGGAGTGTTCAAGGATATCAGCCCCAGCATTTT.

The chain couples TRBV19 to TRBJ1-1, with TRBD1 identical over 11 bases. Germline V CDR1 and CDR2: LNHDA, SQIVND (reference sequence). The CDR3 has 14 residues. Trimming took 6 bases from V and 3 from J; bases not matched to a gene: 3. In nucleotides, the CDR3 is TGTGCCAGTAGGCCGGGACAGGGGGACACTGAAGCTTTCTTT. The encoded protein is CASRPGQGDTEAFF.

This clone appeared a few times. The chain has TRBV29-1 and TRBJ2-5; D gene unclear. There are 13 residues in the CDR3. Trimming took 4 bases from V and 2 from J, leaving 11 bases between them. In germline, CDR1 is SQVTM, CDR2 ANQGSEA. The CDR3 reads CSVVRWQQETQYF. Here the CDR3 DNA reads TGCAGCGTTGTACGGTGGCAGCAAGAGACCCAGTACTTC.

This sequence joins TRBV20-1 and TRBJ2-6, with D unclear. Trimming pared 3 bases from V and 4 bases from J, leaving 10 bases between. The CDR3 covers 14 residues. The V gene's germline CDR1 is DFQATT and CDR2 SNEGSKA (reference sequence). For the CDR3, the DNA is TGCAGTGCTAGTCGTACCCTCGGGGCCAACGTCCTGACTTTC. This translates into CSASRTLGANVLTF.

V and J are TRBV10-3 and TRBJ2-6; D is uncertain. In germline, CDR1 is ENHRY, CDR2 SYGVKD. CDR3 length: 17 amino acids. V was trimmed by 4 bases and J by 0 bases, leaving 13 bases between them. This CDR3 is CAISVLKDGSGANVLTF. The CDR3 DNA reads TGTGCCATCAGTGTCCTTAAGGACGGCTCTGGGGCCAACGTCCTGACTTTC.

V gene TRBV5-6 combines with J gene TRBJ2-6; D call uncertain. CDR1 and CDR2 from the germline V gene are SGHDT and YYEEEE. This CDR3 contains 15 residues. Trimming cost V 4 bases and J 0 bases, with 8 bases left between them. The CDR3 region is CASSHGRSGANVLTF. CDR3 nucleotides: TGTGCCAGCAGCCACGGGCGCTCTGGGGCCAACGTCCTGACTTTC.

CDR3 DNA: TGTGCCAGCAGCTTGGGTGTTAGGCGGGGGGCCTCCTACGAGCAGTACTTC. Encoded protein: CASSLGVRRGASYEQYF. The genes are TRBV5-6 and TRBJ2-7; TRBD2 matches 8 bases. CDR3 length equals 17 residues. Germline values: CDR1 SGHDT, CDR2 YYEEEE. The J segment lost 0 bases and the V segment lost 0 bases, leaving 8 bases of the junction unmatched.

This clone was found a few times. The J gene is TRBJ2-1, the V gene TRBV4-3; 11 nucleotides align to TRBD2. The junction had 11 bases not matched to a gene; V was cut back by 4 bases and J by 6 bases. This CDR3 spans 17 amino acids. Per germline, CDR1 LGHNA and CDR2 YSLEER. The chain's CDR3 is CASSPYKNSGRGNEQFF. CDR3 sequence (DNA): TGCGCCAGCAGCCCGTACAAAAATAGCGGGAGGGGCAATGAGCAGTTCTTC.

This rearrangement joins TRBV25-1 to TRBJ2-3; D is undetermined. Trimming stripped 6 bases from V and 6 bases from J, with 13 bases between. Germline CDR1 and CDR2: MGHDK and SYGVNS. The CDR3 extends over 13 amino acids. The CDR3 DNA reads as TGTGCCAGCAGAGATCAGAGCATTGATACGCAGTATTTT. It encodes CASRDQSIDTQYF.

The V gene is TRBV11-2, the J gene TRBJ1-4; no clear D. Trimming shortened V by 1 base and J by 0 bases, and 9 bases separated the two germline ends. This CDR3 has 16 amino acids. Germline CDR1 reads SGHAT; CDR2 reads FQNNGV. The CDR3 is CASSLVLGATNEKLFF. Written as DNA, the CDR3 is TGTGCCAGCAGCTTAGTTCTAGGAGCAACTAATGAAAAACTGTTTTTT.